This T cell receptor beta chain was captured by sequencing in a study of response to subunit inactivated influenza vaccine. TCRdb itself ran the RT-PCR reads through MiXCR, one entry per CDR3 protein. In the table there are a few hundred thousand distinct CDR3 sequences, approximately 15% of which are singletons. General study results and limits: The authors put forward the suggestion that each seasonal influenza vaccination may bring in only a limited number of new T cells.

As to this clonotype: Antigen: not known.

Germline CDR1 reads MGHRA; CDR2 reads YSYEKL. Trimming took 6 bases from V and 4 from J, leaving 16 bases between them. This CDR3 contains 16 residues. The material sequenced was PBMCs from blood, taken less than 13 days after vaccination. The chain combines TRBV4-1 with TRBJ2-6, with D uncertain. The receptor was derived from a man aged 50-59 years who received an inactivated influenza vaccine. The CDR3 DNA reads TGCGCCAGCAGTCCCACGCGACAATCGGGGGCCAACGTCCTGACTTTC. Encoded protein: CASSPTRQSGANVLTF.